This T cell receptor beta chain was documented in a study of T-cell reconstitution after alpha-beta-depleted transplantation in children. Worth noting for this clonotype: Antigen: not known.

Germline CDR1 is SQVTM and CDR2 is ANQGSEA. The CDR3 contains 14 residues. V lost 8 bases, J lost 0 bases, and 14 bases lay in between. Using unique molecular identifiers, the investigators prepared the TCRbeta library. TCRdb independently ran MiXCR on the PCR reads; one entry per CDR3 protein. This table holds around 670,000 distinct CDR3 sequences, roughly 13% found once. Overall study results and limits: Alpha-beta T cells present about two months after transplant were reported to originate from several hundred expanded graft clones. One year post-transplant, T-cell counts and diversity were largely derived from T cells produced anew. The origin of high day-60 TCRbeta diversity in some patients lay in surviving recipient T cells and thymic progenitors.

The receptor's source is a girl aged 2-10 years with congenital amegakaryocytic thrombocytopenia, due to receive a stem cell transplant. Material: PBMCs, obtained before TCRalphabeta/CD19-depleted stem cell transplant. The chain couples TRBV29-1 to TRBJ2-1; possibly TRBD2 for D (5 bases). DNA for the CDR3: TGCAGCCTATCGGAGGAAAGCTCCTACAATGAGCAGTTCTTC. Translated, it gives CSLSEESSYNEQFF.